This T cell receptor beta chain was sequenced during a study of blood T cell repertoires in COVID-19. Background on the study: Sites across the United States, Italy and Spain contributed samples from acute and convalescent COVID-19. The cDNA or gDNA used as material had been derived from T cells, B-cell-depleted T cells, or PBMCs.

V was cut by 2 bases and J by 0 bases, with 10 bases left in between. CDR3 length: 15 amino acids. CDR1 is SGHRS and CDR2 is YFSETQ in the germline V gene. Original processing methods: Estimates of nucleated cell counts were drawn from the amplification of reference gene primers. Profiled with immunoSEQ multiplex PCR; TCRdb holds only in-frame clones, not every one. V and J calls and clone size are as listed in that table; D and trimming were resolved from the DNA. Seen here are roughly 170,000 clones, roughly nine tenths observed once, and the top ten hold 20%. The TCR sequence derives from a man in his 70s with active or convalescent COVID-19. The genes are TRBV5-1 and TRBJ2-3, with D possibly being TRBD2 (5 bases). Sequencing input: peripheral blood. CDR3 DNA: TGCGCCAGCAGCTTACGGGATTTAAGCACAGATACGCAGTATTTT. It yields the protein CASSLRDLSTDTQYF.